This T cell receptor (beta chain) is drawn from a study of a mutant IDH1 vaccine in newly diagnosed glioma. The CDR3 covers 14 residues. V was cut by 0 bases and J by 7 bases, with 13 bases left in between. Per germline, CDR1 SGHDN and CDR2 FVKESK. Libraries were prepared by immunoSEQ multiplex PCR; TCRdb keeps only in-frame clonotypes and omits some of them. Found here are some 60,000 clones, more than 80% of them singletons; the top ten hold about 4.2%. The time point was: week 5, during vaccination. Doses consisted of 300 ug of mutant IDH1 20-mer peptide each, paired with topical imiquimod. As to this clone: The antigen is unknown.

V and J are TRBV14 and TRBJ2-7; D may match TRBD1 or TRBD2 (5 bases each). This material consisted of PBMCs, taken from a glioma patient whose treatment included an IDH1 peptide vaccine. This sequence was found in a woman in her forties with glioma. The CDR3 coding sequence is TGTGCCAGCAGCCAAGAACGGGGCGTGGTGGAGCAGTACTTC. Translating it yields CASSQERGVVEQYF.